The 7 T cell receptor beta chains in this list originate from one sample, sequenced in a study of T-cell memory formation after mild COVID-19. MiXCR, applied by TCRdb to the 5' RACE reads, yields one record per CDR3 protein. The sample has under 70,000 distinct CDR3 sequences, around 10% seen once. The material sequenced was PBMCs or a T cell subset sorted from them (not recorded which). The receptors come from a man between 18 and 35 years old who had mild COVID-19 (a few samples of this study predate the infection). Cell type and time point are not known.

This clonotype occurred many times. The chain combines TRBV7-9 with TRBJ2-7, with D hard to call. Trimming removed 5 bases from V and 3 bases from J, with 5 bases in between. The CDR3 has 11 residues. CDR1 is SEHNR and CDR2 is FQNEAQ in the germline V gene (reference sequence). CDR3 nucleotide sequence: TGTGCCAGCAGCCCAGGCTACGAGCAGTACTTC. This codes for CASSPGYEQYF.

The chain carries TRBV29-1 and TRBJ1-2, with 9 bases fitting TRBD1. The germline CDR1 and CDR2 sequences are SQVTM and ANQGSEA. Trimming cost V 4 bases and J 6 bases; bases outside gene matches: 6. The CDR3 is 13 residues long. This CDR3 is CSVGGQGIDGYTF. For the CDR3, the DNA is TGCAGCGTTGGGGGACAGGGTATCGATGGCTACACCTTC.

This rearrangement joins TRBV12-5 to TRBJ1-6; unclear D gene. Trimming took off 5 bases at V and 7 bases at J, with 9 bases between the two ends. Germline V gene lookup returns CDR1 LGHNT and CDR2 FRNRAP. This CDR3 contains 13 residues. CDR3 DNA sequence: TGTGCTAGTGGTCTCCGCGAAAATTCACCCCTCCACTTT. This sequence encodes CASGLRENSPLHF.

This chain connects TRBV5-1 to TRBJ2-1, with D perhaps assigned TRBD1 or TRBD2 (5 bases each). Germline loops: CDR1 SGHRS, CDR2 YFSETQ. V lost 4 bases to trimming and J lost 10 bases, with 18 bases between them. The CDR3 totals 14 residues. CDR3: CASSTFAVGEEQFF. CDR3 coding DNA: TGCGCCAGCAGCACCTTCGCGGTGGGGGAGGAGCAGTTCTTC. The variable domain in full, with the rest retrieved from reference TRBV5-1 and TRBJ2-1, is KAGVTQTPRYLIKTRGQQVTLSCSPISGHRSVSWYQQTPGQGLQFLFEYFSETQRNKGNFPGRFSGRQFSNSRSEMNVSTLELGDSALYLCASSTFAVGEEQFFGPGTRLTVL.

The rearrangement joins TRBV7-2 to TRBJ2-5; D might be TRBD1 (5 bases). CDR3 size: 16 residues. Germline V gene data show CDR1 as SGHTA and CDR2 as FQGNSA. V gave up 1 base and J gave up 5 bases, with 17 bases separating them. The CDR3 is CASSLEGLDVLETQYF. The CDR3 DNA reads as TGTGCCAGCAGCTTAGAGGGGCTTGATGTTTTGGAGACCCAGTACTTC.

The chain is built from TRBV2 and TRBJ1-5; TRBD1 is a possible D gene (6 bases). V was cut by 4 bases and J by 2 bases, with 12 bases left in between. This CDR3 contains 15 residues. The germline gives CDR1 SNHLY, CDR2 FYNNEI. CDR3 loop: CASSAAGEGNQPQHF. CDR3 coding DNA: TGTGCCAGCAGTGCGGCAGGGGAGGGCAATCAGCCCCAGCATTTT.

The chain carries TRBV10-3 and TRBJ1-2; D is unclear. This CDR3 region has 15 residues. Germline CDR1 is ENHRY and CDR2 is SYGVKD. V was trimmed by 2 bases and J by 0 bases, leaving 10 bases between them. The CDR3 nucleotides are TGTGCCATCAGTGAGGGCGGTCCGACTAACTATGGCTACACCTTC. Translated: CAISEGGPTNYGYTF.